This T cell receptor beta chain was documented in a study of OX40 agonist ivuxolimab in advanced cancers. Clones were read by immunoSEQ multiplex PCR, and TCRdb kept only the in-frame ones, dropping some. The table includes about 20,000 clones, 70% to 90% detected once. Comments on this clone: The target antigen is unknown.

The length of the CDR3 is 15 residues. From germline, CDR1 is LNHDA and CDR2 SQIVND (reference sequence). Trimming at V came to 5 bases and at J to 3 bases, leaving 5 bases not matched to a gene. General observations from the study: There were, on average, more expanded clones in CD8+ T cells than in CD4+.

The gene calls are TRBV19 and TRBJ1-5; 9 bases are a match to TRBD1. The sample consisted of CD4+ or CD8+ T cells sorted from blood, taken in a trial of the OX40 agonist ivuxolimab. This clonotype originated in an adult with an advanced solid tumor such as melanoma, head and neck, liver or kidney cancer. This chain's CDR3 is CASSPGTGPNQPQHF. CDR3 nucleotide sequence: TGTGCCAGTAGTCCCGGGACAGGGCCCAATCAGCCCCAGCATTTT.